These 15 T cell receptor beta chains originate from one sample sequenced in a study of shared clonotypes between healthy human individuals. Sequencing used immunoSEQ multiplex PCR; TCRdb keeps in-frame clones, though not all of them. This table has 450,000 to 500,000 clones, approximately 80% appearing once. Source material: PBMCs. These receptors all stem from a woman in her 40s in good health. Some clones in this sample may be carry-over from other donors' samples.

The chain has TRBV6-5 and TRBJ2-7; 7 bases fit TRBD2. The CDR3 totals 15 residues. CDR1 MNHEY and CDR2 SVGAGI come from the germline V gene. The V gene end was trimmed by 2 bases and the J gene end by 2 bases; junction bases not matched to a gene: 6. In DNA form, the CDR3 reads TGTGCCAGCAGTTACCGGCGGGAGCTGACCTACGAGCAGTACTTC. This gives the protein CASSYRRELTYEQYF.

V gene TRBV5-1 combines with J gene TRBJ1-1; D is unresolved. Trimming left V 2 bases short and J 3 bases short, with 8 bases between. Germline V gene lookup returns CDR1 SGHRS and CDR2 YFSETQ. This CDR3 comprises 13 residues. The CDR3 region has the DNA TGCGCCAGCAGCTTTAAAACCGACACTGAAGCTTTCTTT. Its translation is CASSFKTDTEAFF.

V usage is TRBV19 and J usage is TRBJ2-1; 9 positions agree with TRBD1. Germline V lookup: CDR1 LNHDA, CDR2 SQIVND (reference sequence). The CDR3 totals 13 residues. Losses at the gene ends were 6 bases for V and 7 bases for J; bases not matched to a gene: 4. The CDR3 loop reads CASRGQGVNEQFF. The CDR3 region has the DNA TGTGCCAGTAGGGGACAGGGTGTGAATGAGCAGTTCTTC.

The chain uses TRBV5-1 and TRBJ2-5, with 9 positions matching TRBD1. Germline assignment: CDR1 SGHRS and CDR2 YFSETQ. The CDR3 runs to 16 residues. The V gene end was trimmed by 7 bases and the J gene end by 7 bases; junction bases not matched to a gene: 17. The CDR3, as DNA: TGCGCCAGCGATCGAATGGGACAGGGAGTTTCGGGGACCCAGTACTTC. It specifies CASDRMGQGVSGTQYF.

This chain links TRBV7-2 with TRBJ1-2; D possibly corresponds to TRBD1 (5 bases). V was trimmed by 6 bases and J by 0 bases, leaving 11 bases between them. The CDR3 totals 14 residues. Germline loops: CDR1 SGHTA, CDR2 FQGNSA. The CDR3 DNA follows: TGTGCCAGCAGTGTTGACAGAGCTAACTATGGCTACACCTTC. Its translation is CASSVDRANYGYTF.

V and J are TRBV27 and TRBJ2-2, with TRBD2 identical over 8 bases. Germline V gene data show CDR1 as MNHEY and CDR2 as SMNVEV (reference sequence). The V and J ends lost 6 bases and 2 bases, in that order; junction bases with no gene match: 5. The CDR3 runs 15 residues. The CDR3 protein is CASRPLAVNTGELFF. The DNA of the CDR3 is TGTGCCAGCAGGCCACTAGCGGTAAACACCGGGGAGCTGTTTTTT.

The chain carries TRBV19 and TRBJ2-7; 8 nucleotides line up with TRBD2. CDR1 is LNHDA and CDR2 is SQIVND in the germline V gene (reference sequence). This CDR3 has 14 amino acids. After removal of 3 bases from V and 5 bases from J, the junction contained 6 bases not matched to a gene. The CDR3: CASSIRIGGDEQYF. CDR3 DNA sequence: TGTGCCAGTAGTATTAGGATCGGGGGGGACGAGCAGTACTTC.

A few counts support this clone. The V and J genes are TRBV15 and TRBJ2-7; D is unclear. The CDR3 is 13 amino acids. CDR1 is LNHNV and CDR2 is YYDKDF in the germline V gene (reference sequence). Trimming removed 11 bases at V and 2 bases at J, with 16 bases between. CDR3 sequence: CASPPRRPYEQYF. The CDR3 DNA reads as TGTGCCTCGCCCCCGCGCAGGCCCTACGAGCAGTACTTC.

The chain has TRBV10-2 and TRBJ2-1, with 11 bases identical to TRBD2. Germline values: CDR1 WSHSY, CDR2 SAAADI. The junction had 13 bases not matched to a gene; V was cut back by 7 bases and J by 8 bases. The length of the CDR3 is 16 residues. The CDR3 is CASTTSGRATDDEQFF. The CDR3 DNA sequence: TGCGCCAGCACTACTAGCGGGAGAGCCACCGATGATGAGCAGTTCTTC.

The chain is built from TRBV6-6 and TRBJ2-3; 10 bases line up with TRBD2. The CDR3 has 15 amino acids. Germline CDR1 reads MNHNY; CDR2 reads SVGAGI (reference sequence). After removal of 2 bases from V and 1 base from J, the junction contained 0 bases not matched to a gene. In DNA, the CDR3 is TGTGCCAGCAGTTACGGGACTAGCGGCACAGATACGCAGTATTTT. This gives the protein CASSYGTSGTDTQYF.

The gene calls are TRBV19 and TRBJ1-5; maybe TRBD1 (6 bases). CDR3 length equals 18 residues. Germline-derived CDR1 and CDR2 are LNHDA and SQIVND (reference sequence). The germline V and J ends were trimmed by 1 base and 1 base, with 17 bases remaining between them. The CDR3 spells CASSIGTSGQTSNQPQHF. As DNA, the CDR3 is TGTGCCAGTAGTATAGGTACCTCGGGACAAACGAGCAATCAGCCCCAGCATTTT.

The rearrangement joins TRBV4-2 to TRBJ1-3, with TRBD1 matching 9 bases. This CDR3 contains 16 residues. Germline lookup yields CDR1 LGHNA and CDR2 YNFKEQ. J gave up 8 bases and V 3 bases, and 11 bases lay outside the gene matches. CDR3 nucleotide sequence: TGTGCCAGCAGCCATCCAAAGGGACAGGGAGGTCACACCATATATTTT. Encoded protein: CASSHPKGQGGHTIYF.

The table lists this clone with many counts. V gene TRBV19 combines with J gene TRBJ1-2, with D tentatively TRBD1 (6 bases). The V and J ends lost 7 bases and 4 bases respectively, with 25 bases between them. This CDR3 spans 17 amino acids. From germline, CDR1 is LNHDA and CDR2 SQIVND (reference sequence). For the CDR3, the DNA is TGTGCCAGTACTCCTCAAAGCCACGGGGGCCCAGCCTATGGCTACACCTTC. Translation gives CASTPQSHGGPAYGYTF.

This clone was seen a few times. The gene calls are TRBV28 and TRBJ1-3; D unresolved. The length of the CDR3 is 14 residues. The V gene lost 6 bases and the J gene lost 2 bases, with 11 bases spanning the gap. Germline lookup yields CDR1 MDHEN and CDR2 SYDVKM. The CDR3 spells CASSDTKTGNTIYF. CDR3 DNA sequence: TGTGCCAGCAGCGACACCAAAACTGGAAACACCATATATTTT.

The gene calls are TRBV20-1 and TRBJ2-7, with TRBD2 as a possible D gene (5 bases). With 4 bases removed from V and 4 bases from J, the gap between germline ends came to 8 bases. This CDR3 has 11 residues. The germline V gene has CDR1 DFQATT and CDR2 SNEGSKA (reference sequence). The CDR3 region has the DNA TGCAGTGCTAAGGAGGCTTACGAGCAGTACTTC. Translated, it gives CSAKEAYEQYF.